The entry below gives a single T cell receptor (beta chain) sequence along with its context. The data were taken from a study of technical replicates of blood from a few donors. V shed 3 bases and J shed 6 bases, with 10 bases lying between them. The germline V gene encodes CDR1 LGHNA and CDR2 YSLEER. CDR3 size: 13 residues. Using immunoSEQ multiplex PCR, the repertoire was profiled, and TCRdb retains in-frame clones only, with some absent. Counted here are fewer than 70,000 clones, around 88% occurring once; the ten biggest clones make up over 4.5%. The clonotype was recovered from a human donor in good health. Some clones in this sample may be carry-over from other donors' samples. The V call is TRBV4-3, the J call TRBJ2-3, with D possibly being TRBD1 (5 bases). Sequencing was done on a sample of PBMCs. Written as DNA, the CDR3 is TGCGCCAGCAGCCAGGGGCTAACCGATACGCAGTATTTT. Encoded protein: CASSQGLTDTQYF.